Sequencing of this T cell receptor (beta chain) was carried out in a study of T cell responses to AZD1222 COVID-19 vaccine. As regards this clone: What it recognizes is unknown.

TCRdb's table, derived via immunoSEQ multiplex PCR, lists solely in-frame clones and lacks some. The data show 150,000 or so clones, around 85% seen once. Study results and limitations: Nearly half of unique spike-specific TCRs reportedly avoided B.1.351 and B.1.1.7 mutated regions. Sampled repertoires all dated from after the peak T cell response. Among those given AZD1222, only five to seven were seropositive at baseline.

The receptor comes from an adult in good health. The sample consisted of peripheral blood, taken on day 0 of MenACWY control vaccination.

The CDR3 DNA is TGCGCCAGCAGCTTGCTAACGGGCGAGACCCAGTACTTC. Translation gives CASSLLTGETQYF. The genes are TRBV5-1 and TRBJ2-5; D remains unclear. Germline values: CDR1 SGHRS, CDR2 YFSETQ. The CDR3 is 13 residues long. V lost 1 base and J 5 bases, leaving 9 bases between the germline ends.